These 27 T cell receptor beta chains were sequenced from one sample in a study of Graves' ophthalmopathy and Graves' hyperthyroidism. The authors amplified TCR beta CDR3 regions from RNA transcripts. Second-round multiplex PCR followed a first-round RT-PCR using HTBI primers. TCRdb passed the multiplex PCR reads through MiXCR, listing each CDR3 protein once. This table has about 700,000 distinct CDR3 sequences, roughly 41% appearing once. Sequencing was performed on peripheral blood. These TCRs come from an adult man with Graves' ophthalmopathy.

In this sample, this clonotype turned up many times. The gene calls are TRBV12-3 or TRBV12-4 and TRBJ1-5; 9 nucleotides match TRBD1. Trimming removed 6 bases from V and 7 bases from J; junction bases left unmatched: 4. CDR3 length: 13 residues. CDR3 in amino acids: CASSPGTGQPQHF. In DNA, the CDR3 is TGTGCCAGCAGCCCCGGGACAGGGCAGCCCCAGCATTTT.

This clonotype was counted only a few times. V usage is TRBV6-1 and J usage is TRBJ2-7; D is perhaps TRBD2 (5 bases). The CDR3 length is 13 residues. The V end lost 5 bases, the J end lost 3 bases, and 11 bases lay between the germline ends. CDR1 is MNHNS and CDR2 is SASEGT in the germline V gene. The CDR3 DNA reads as TGTGCCAGCAGTAGGGAGCACGGCTACGAGCAGTACTTC. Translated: CASSREHGYEQYF.

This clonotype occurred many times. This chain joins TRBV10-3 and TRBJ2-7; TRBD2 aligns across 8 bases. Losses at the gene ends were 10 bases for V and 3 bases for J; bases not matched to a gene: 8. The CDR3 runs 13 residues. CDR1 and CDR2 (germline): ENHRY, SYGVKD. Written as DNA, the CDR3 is TGTGCCACTACCGGGACTAGGGACTACGAGCAGTACTTC. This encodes CATTGTRDYEQYF.

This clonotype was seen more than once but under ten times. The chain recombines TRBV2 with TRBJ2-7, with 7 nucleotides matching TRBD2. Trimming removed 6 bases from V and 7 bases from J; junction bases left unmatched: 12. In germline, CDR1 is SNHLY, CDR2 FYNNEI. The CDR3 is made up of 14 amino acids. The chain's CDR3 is CASSDGGTLGEQYF. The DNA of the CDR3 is TGTGCCAGCAGCGACGGGGGGACTTTGGGGGAGCAGTACTTC.

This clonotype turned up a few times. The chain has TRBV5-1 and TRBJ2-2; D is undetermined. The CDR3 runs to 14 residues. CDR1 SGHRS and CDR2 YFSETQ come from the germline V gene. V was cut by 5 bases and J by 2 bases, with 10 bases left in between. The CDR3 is CASRVEINTGELFF. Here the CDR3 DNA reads TGCGCCAGCAGGGTAGAAATAAACACCGGGGAGCTGTTTTTT.

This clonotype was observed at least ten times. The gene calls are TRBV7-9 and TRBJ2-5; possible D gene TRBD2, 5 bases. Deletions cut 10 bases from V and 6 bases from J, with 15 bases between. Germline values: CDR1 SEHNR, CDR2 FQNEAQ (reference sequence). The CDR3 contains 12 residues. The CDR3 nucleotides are TGTGCCATCTTAAAAACCGGGAAGACCCAGTACTTC. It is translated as CAILKTGKTQYF.

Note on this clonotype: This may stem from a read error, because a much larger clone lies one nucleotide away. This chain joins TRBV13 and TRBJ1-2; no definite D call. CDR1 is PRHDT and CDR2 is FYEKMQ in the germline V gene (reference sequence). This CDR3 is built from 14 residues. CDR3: CASSLTWANYGCTF. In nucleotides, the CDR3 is TGTGCCAGCAGCTTAACTTGGGCCAACTATGGCTGCACCTTC.

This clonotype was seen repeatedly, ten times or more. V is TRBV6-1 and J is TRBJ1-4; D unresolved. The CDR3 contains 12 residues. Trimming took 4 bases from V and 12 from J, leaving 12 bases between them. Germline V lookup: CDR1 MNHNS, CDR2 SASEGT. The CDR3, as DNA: TGTGCCAGCAGTGGATTCTCCGGGGAACTGTTTTTT. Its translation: CASSGFSGELFF.

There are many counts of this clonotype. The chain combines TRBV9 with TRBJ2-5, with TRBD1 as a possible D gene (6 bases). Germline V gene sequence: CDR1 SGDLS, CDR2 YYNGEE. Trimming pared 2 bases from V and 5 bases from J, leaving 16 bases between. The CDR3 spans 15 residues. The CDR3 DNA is TGTGCCAGCAGCGTGGTGCCGGGACAAAGGGAGACCCAGTACTTC. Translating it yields CASSVVPGQRETQYF.

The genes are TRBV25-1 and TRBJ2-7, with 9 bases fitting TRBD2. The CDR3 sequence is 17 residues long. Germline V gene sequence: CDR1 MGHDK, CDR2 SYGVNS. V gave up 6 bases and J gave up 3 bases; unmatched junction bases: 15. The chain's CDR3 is CASSEAPPGLAGYEQYF. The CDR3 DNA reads TGTGCCAGCAGCGAAGCCCCCCCGGGACTAGCAGGCTACGAGCAGTACTTC.

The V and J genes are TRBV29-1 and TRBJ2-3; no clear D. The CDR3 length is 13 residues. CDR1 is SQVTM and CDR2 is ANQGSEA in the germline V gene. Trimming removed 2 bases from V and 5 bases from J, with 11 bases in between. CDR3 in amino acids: CSVERQWGDTQYF. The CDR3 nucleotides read TGCAGCGTTGAACGTCAGTGGGGAGATACGCAGTATTTT.

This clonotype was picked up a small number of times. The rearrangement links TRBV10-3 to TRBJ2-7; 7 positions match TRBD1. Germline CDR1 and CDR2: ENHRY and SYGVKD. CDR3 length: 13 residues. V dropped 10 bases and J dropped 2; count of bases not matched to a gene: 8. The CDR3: CASRAGTAYEQYF. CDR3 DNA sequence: TGTGCCAGCAGAGCCGGGACAGCCTACGAGCAGTACTTC.

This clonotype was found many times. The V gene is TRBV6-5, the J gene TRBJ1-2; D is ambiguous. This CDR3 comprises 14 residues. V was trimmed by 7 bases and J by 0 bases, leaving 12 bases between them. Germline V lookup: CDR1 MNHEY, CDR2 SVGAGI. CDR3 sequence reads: CASTLGGSNYGYTF. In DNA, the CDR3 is TGTGCCAGCACCCTAGGTGGGTCTAACTATGGCTACACCTTC.

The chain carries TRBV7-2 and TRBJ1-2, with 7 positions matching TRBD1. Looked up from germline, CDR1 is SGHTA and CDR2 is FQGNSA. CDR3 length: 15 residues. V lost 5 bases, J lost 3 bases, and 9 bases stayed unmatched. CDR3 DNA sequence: TGTGCCAGCAGCCGGACACACGGACAGGACTATGGCTACACCTTC. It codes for CASSRTHGQDYGYTF.

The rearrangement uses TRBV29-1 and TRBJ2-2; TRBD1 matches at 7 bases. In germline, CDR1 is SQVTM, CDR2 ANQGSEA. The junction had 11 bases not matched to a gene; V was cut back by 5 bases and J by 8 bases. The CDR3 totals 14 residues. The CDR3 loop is CSVLGGVRTGELFF. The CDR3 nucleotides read TGCAGCGTTTTAGGGGGCGTCAGGACTGGGGAGCTGTTTTTT.

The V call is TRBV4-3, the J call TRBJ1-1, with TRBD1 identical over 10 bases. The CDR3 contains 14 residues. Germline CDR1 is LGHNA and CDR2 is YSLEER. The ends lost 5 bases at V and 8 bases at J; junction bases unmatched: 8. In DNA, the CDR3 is TGCGCCAGCAGCGTTTCCGGGACAGGGGTGGAAGCTTTCTTT. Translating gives CASSVSGTGVEAFF.

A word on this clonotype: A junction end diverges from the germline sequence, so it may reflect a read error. DNA of the CDR3: TGTGCCTGGAGCATGATAAGCGCTGGCCACACCTTC. Translating it yields CAWSMISAGHTF. The V call is TRBV25-1, the J call TRBJ1-2; D is uncertain. Looked up from germline, CDR1 is MGHDK and CDR2 is SYGVNS. This CDR3 is built from 12 residues.

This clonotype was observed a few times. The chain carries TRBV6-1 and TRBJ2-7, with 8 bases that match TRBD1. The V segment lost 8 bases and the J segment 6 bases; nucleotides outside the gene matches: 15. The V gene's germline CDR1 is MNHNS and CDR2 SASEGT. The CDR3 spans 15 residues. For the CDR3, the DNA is TGTGCCAGCTCCGACAGGGGACCCCATGTCGGCGAGCAGTACTTC. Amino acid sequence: CASSDRGPHVGEQYF.

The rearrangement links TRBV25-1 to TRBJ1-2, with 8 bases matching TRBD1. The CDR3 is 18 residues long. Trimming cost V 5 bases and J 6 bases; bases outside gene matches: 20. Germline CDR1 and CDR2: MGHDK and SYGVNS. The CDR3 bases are TGTGCCAGCAGTCCCATGATGCGACAGGGGTGGATAGTAAATGGCTACACCTTC. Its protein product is CASSPMMRQGWIVNGYTF.

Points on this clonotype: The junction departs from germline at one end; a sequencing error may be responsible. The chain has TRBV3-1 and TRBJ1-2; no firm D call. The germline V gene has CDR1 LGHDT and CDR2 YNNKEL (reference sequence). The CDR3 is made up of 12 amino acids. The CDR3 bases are TGTGCCACCAGCCGGGAGGGAAGTGGCTACACCTTC. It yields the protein CATSREGSGYTF.

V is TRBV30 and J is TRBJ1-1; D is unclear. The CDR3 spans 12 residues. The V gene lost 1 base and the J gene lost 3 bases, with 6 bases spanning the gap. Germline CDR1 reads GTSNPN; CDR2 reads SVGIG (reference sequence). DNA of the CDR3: TGTGCCTGGAGTGGGACGTACACTGAAGCTTTCTTT. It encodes CAWSGTYTEAFF.

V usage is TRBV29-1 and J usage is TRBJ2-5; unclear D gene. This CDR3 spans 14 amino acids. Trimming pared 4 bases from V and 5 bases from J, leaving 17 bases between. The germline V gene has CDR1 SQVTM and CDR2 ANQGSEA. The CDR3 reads CSVGQDTGGETQYF. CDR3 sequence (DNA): TGCAGCGTTGGTCAGGATACGGGTGGGGAGACCCAGTACTTC.

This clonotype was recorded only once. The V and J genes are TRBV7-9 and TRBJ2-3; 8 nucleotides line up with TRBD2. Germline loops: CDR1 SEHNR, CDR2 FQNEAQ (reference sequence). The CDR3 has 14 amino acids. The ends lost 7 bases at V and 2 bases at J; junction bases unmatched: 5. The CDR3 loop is CASNAGGPTDTQYF. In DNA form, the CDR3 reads TGTGCCAGCAACGCGGGAGGTCCCACAGATACGCAGTATTTT.

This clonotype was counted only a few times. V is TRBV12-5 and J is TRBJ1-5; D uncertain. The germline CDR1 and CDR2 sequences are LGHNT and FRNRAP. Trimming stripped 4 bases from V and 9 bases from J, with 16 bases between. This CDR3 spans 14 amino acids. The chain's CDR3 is CASGSRTGDRPQHF. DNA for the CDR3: TGTGCTAGTGGTTCGAGGACCGGAGACCGGCCCCAGCATTTT.

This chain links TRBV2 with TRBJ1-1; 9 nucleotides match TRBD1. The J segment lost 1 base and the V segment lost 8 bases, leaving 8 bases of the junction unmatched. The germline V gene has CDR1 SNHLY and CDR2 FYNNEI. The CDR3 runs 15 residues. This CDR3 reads CASQDGGQGNTEAFF. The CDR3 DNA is TGTGCCAGCCAAGACGGGGGACAGGGGAACACTGAAGCTTTCTTT.

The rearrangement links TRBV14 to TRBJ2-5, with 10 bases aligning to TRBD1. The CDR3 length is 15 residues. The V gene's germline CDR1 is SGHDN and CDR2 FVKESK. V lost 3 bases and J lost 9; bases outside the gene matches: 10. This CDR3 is CASSQGQGSFVAQYF. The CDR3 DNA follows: TGTGCCAGCAGCCAGGGACAGGGGTCCTTCGTGGCCCAGTACTTC.

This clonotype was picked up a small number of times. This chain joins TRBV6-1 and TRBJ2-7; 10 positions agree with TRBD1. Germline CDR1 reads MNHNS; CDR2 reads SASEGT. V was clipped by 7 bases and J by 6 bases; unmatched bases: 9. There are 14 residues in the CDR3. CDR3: CASIRDRGSIEQYF. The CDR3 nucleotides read TGTGCCAGCATTCGGGACAGGGGCTCGATCGAGCAGTACTTC.